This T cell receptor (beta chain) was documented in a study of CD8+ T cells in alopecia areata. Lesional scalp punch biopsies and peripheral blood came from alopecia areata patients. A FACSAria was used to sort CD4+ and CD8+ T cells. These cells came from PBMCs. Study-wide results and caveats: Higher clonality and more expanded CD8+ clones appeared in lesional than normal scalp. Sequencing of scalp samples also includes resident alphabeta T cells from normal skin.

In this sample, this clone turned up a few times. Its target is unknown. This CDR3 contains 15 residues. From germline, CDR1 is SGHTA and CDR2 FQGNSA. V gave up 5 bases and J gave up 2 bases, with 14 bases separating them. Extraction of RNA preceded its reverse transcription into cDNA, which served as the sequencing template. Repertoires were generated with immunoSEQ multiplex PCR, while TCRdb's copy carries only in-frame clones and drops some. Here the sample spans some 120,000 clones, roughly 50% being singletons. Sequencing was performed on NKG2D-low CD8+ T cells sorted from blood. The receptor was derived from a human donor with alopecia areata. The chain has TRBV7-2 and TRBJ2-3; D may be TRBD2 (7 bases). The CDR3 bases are TGTGCCAGCAGCCAAACGGGGGGCCCCACAGATACGCAGTATTTT. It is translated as CASSQTGGPTDTQYF.